Listed below are T cell receptor beta chains from one sample, sequenced in a study of CD8+CD57+ T cells in acquired aplastic anemia. TCRdb called the reads again in MiXCR, with one record for every CDR3 protein. Of more than 100,000 distinct CDR3 sequences in the sample, 48% are singletons; the top ten hold 2% to 3%. Sequences were obtained from sorted CD4+, CD8+, or CD8+CD57+ T cells (not recorded which) from PBMCs. Receptors originate from a human donor in good health, serving as a control. Both conserved end residues are part of each CDR3. The D gene is left open where the match is weak. Clone size is not always given. Where it is, it says once, few, many or a class for expanded clones.

size	V	J	D	CDR3	DNA
NA	TRBV7-8	TRBJ1-6	NA	CASSSRHGIHSPLHF	TGTGCCAGCAGCTCAAGGCATGGGATCCATTCACCCCTCCACTTT
NA	TRBV20-1	TRBJ2-1	NA	CSATPGGLDEQFF	TGCAGTGCTACCCCAGGGGGGCTCGATGAGCAGTTCTTC
NA	TRBV7-2	TRBJ2-2	NA	CASSPDQTGELFF	TGTGCCAGCAGTCCTGACCAGACCGGGGAGCTGTTTTTT
NA	TRBV7-3	TRBJ2-7	TRBD1	CVSSLQGGRYEQYF	TGCGTCAGCAGCTTACAGGGGGGCCGCTACGAGCAGTACTTC
NA	TRBV29-1	TRBJ1-2	TRBD1	CSGEGAYGYTF	TGCAGCGGCGAGGGGGCATATGGCTACACCTTC
NA	TRBV3-1	TRBJ1-1	TRBD1	CASKPAGTGKNTEAFF	TGTGCCAGCAAGCCCGCCGGGACAGGGAAGAACACTGAAGCTTTCTTT
many	TRBV20-1	TRBJ1-1	NA	CSASDKPDRGAFF	TGCAGTGCTAGTGACAAGCCAGACCGGGGAGCTTTCTTT
NA	TRBV7-6	TRBJ1-2	NA	CASSLSRPSGGSYGYTF	TGTGCCAGCAGCTTGTCGCGCCCCTCTGGTGGGTCCTATGGCTACACCTTC
many	TRBV12-3/TRBV12-4	TRBJ2-5	NA	CASSPDRAGGWNQETQYF	TGTGCCAGCAGTCCCGACAGGGCTGGGGGGTGGAACCAAGAGACCCAGTACTTC
many	TRBV12-3/TRBV12-4	TRBJ1-1	TRBD1	CASSFDRGSTEAFF	TGTGCCAGCAGTTTCGACAGGGGATCCACTGAAGCTTTCTTT
many	TRBV7-9	TRBJ1-1	NA	CASSLSPPTEAFF	TGTGCCAGCAGCTTATCCCCCCCGACTGAAGCTTTCTTT
NA	TRBV20-1	TRBJ2-6	TRBD2	CSARGGRGANVLTF	TGCAGTGCCCGGGGGGGGCGAGGAGCCAACGTCCTGACTTTC
NA	TRBV29-1	TRBJ1-1	TRBD1	CSVQDREGTEAFF	TGCAGCGTTCAGGACAGGGAGGGGACTGAAGCTTTCTTT
NA	TRBV19	TRBJ1-6	NA	CASSILVGGRSPLHF	TGTGCCAGTAGTATACTCGTGGGGGGACGTTCACCCCTCCACTTT
NA	TRBV2	TRBJ2-1	TRBD1	CASILGTDLSYNEQFF	TGTGCCAGCATCCTCGGGACAGACCTATCCTACAATGAGCAGTTCTTC
NA	TRBV7-9	TRBJ2-2	NA	CASSAGPTNTGELFF	TGTGCCAGCAGCGCTGGACCTACGAACACCGGGGAGCTGTTTTTT
NA	TRBV7-2	TRBJ2-7	NA	CASSGDIISYEQYF	TGTGCCAGCAGTGGGGACATCATCTCCTACGAGCAGTACTTC
few	TRBV15	TRBJ1-2	NA	CATSRDPVEDYGYTF	TGTGCCACCAGCAGAGATCCCGTAGAGGACTATGGCTACACCTTC
NA	TRBV19	TRBJ1-1	NA	CASSPREHRAFF	TGTGCCAGTAGCCCAAGGGAACATAGGGCTTTCTTT
NA	TRBV4-2	TRBJ2-1	NA	CASSPRLTGTDISYNEQLF	TGTGCCAGCAGCCCGAGACTGACTGGGACGGACATCTCCTACAATGAGCAGCTCTTC
medium-sized	TRBV10-3	TRBJ1-6	NA	CAISERENNSPLHF	TGTGCCATCAGCGAAAGGGAGAACAATTCACCCCTCCACTTT
NA	TRBV5-5	TRBJ1-6	NA	CASSTGDNSPLHF	TGTGCCAGCAGTACGGGTGATAATTCACCCCTCCACTTT
once	TRBV7-3	TRBJ2-2	NA	CASSLIRGLFF	TGTGCCAGCAGCCTCATCAGGGGGCTGTTTTTT
many	TRBV18	TRBJ1-6	TRBD1	CASSPRTGVGSPLHF	TGTGCCAGCTCACCACGGACAGGGGTAGGGTCACCCCTCCACTTT
NA	TRBV18	TRBJ1-3	TRBD1	CASSPPVRGQSGNTIYF	TGTGCCAGCTCACCACCTGTCAGGGGGCAATCTGGAAACACCATATATTTT
NA	TRBV2	TRBJ1-1	NA	CASSETDTGTREAFF	TGTGCCAGCAGTGAAACCGACACCGGGACAAGAGAAGCTTTCTTT
many	TRBV5-4	TRBJ2-7	NA	CASSSGTLSYEQYF	TGTGCCAGCAGCTCCGGGACCCTTTCCTACGAGCAGTACTTC
many	TRBV11-2	TRBJ2-3	TRBD1	CASSLGAGTGATDTQYF	TGTGCCAGCAGCTTAGGAGCGGGGACAGGGGCCACAGATACGCAGTATTTT
NA	TRBV15	TRBJ1-2	NA	CATSRDNSEGYGYIF	TGTGCCACCAGCAGAGATAACAGTGAAGGCTATGGCTACATCTTC
NA	TRBV9	TRBJ2-1	NA	CASGGNNEQFF	TGTGCCAGCGGGGGCAACAATGAGCAGTTCTTC
NA	TRBV29-1	TRBJ2-2	NA	CSVEDQGTGELFF	TGCAGCGTTGAAGATCAAGGCACCGGGGAGCTGTTTTTT